This T cell receptor beta chain was recovered during a study of blood T cell repertoires in COVID-19. The method was immunoSEQ multiplex PCR; TCRdb's version includes in-frame clones alone and lacks a portion of them. The repertoire has around 390,000 clones, roughly 89% of them found once; the top ten carry about a tenth. Material: PBMCs or T cells enriched from blood (not recorded which). This TCR was sampled from a woman aged 45-65 years who had recovered from COVID-19.

The CDR3 bases are TGTGCCAGCAGCTTGCAGGGTGCTGAAGCTTTCTTT. As protein: CASSLQGAEAFF. The gene calls are TRBV28 and TRBJ1-1; tentatively, D is TRBD1 (5 bases). Germline V lookup: CDR1 MDHEN, CDR2 SYDVKM. This CDR3 contains 12 residues. The V end was cut by 6 bases, the J end by 6 bases, with 11 bases between.